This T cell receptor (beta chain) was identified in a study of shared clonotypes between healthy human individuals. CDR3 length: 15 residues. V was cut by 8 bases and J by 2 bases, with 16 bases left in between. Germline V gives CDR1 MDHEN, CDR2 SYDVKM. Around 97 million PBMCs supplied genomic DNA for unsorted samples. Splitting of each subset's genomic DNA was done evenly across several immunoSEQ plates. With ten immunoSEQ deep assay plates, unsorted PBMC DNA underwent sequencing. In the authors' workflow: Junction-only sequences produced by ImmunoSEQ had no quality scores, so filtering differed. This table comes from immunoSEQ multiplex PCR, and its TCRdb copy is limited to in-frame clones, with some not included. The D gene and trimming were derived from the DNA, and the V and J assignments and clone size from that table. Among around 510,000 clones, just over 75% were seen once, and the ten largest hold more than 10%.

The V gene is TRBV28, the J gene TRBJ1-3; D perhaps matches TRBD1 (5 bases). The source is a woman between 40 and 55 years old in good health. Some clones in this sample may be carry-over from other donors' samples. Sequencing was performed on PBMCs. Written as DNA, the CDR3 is TGTGCCAGCGCAACCGGGGGTTGGACTGGAAACACCATATATTTT. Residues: CASATGGWTGNTIYF.